This T cell receptor beta chain emerged from a study of T-cell memory formation after mild COVID-19 (TCRdb year 2021). For context, the study as a whole: TCR sequence clusters from the two donors were found to be largely donor specific. Longitudinal TCRalpha and TCRbeta repertoire sequencing tracked T-cell clones expanding and contracting after mild COVID-19 in two donors. The cohort comprised two young, previously healthy adult volunteers, one female and one male.

The data were produced on an Illumina NovaSeq 6000. TCRalpha and TCRbeta cDNA libraries were built by 5'RACE with constant-segment primers, adding sample barcodes and unique molecular identifiers. Trizol reagent was used to extract RNA from every sample. The libraries were amplified in two PCR steps, and the second step added a second sample barcode and Illumina TruSeq adapters. Sequencing of libraries was performed on an Illumina NovaSeq with 2 x 150 bp paired-end reads. On the study's bioinformatics: The reads were demultiplexed and collapsed into UMI-guided consensus sequences using migec v1.2.7. Using mixcr v2.1.11, UMI consensuses were aligned to TRA and TRB V and J templates and then assembled into clonotypes. A clonotype was counted as expanded or contracted only if both edgeR and NoisET called the change significant, with noise models trained on biological replicates. edgeR calls used a false discovery rate-adjusted p below 0.01 and a log2 fold-change threshold of 1. As an exploratory analysis of dynamics, max-normalized trajectories of the 1000 most abundant clonotypes were examined by PCA with hierarchical clustering. Each responding clone was given a CD4 or CD8 phenotype based on the CD4+ and CD8+ repertoires, which had been sequenced separately. TCRdb reprocessing: public reads trimmed at Q25 with fastp, clones called with MiXCR, in-frame beta chains kept. Merged by CDR3 protein, the rows form single entries marked with the most common genes and DNA. The V and J calls follow TCRdb's processing rather than the paper's. This sample holds under 650,000 distinct CDR3 sequences; about a sixth were observed only once. The ten largest clones add up to 12% of the sample.

PBMCs were isolated by Ficoll-Paque density gradient centrifugation. As to this clonotype: Its recognized antigen is unknown. No much larger clone is present one base from it, and per-base qualities are unavailable.

The full study reports these points: The study covered only a couple of mild cases, and larger cohorts including severe cases with pre-infection samples were considered necessary. The second-wave clones that peaked on day 37 were not confirmed to be SARS-CoV-2 specific. Contracting CD4+ clones appeared mostly in the CM and EM memory subsets, whereas CD8+ clones were enriched in EMRA. Some responding clones were found in pre-infection memory, which suggests that pre-existing cross-reactive memory T cells took part in the SARS-CoV-2 response. Clones that contracted from day 15 to 85 showed balanced CD4/CD8 phenotypes, whereas a second wave of clones that expanded from day 15 to 37 leaned towards CD4+.

The germline V gene gives CDR1 as KGHDR and CDR2 as SFDVKD. From cysteine to phenylalanine, the CDR3 is 18 amino acids long. Only CDR3 DNA remains: 54 bases, in frame from the first base. V sheds 1 base and J sheds 4 bases, leaving 19 bases between their ends. Recombination connected TRBV24-1 to TRBJ2-1; the D call is tentative, TRBD1 or TRBD2, as each matches 5 bases. Material for sequencing was PBMCs or a T cell subset sorted from them (not recorded which). The sequence was obtained from an adult woman who had mild COVID-19 (a few samples of this study predate the infection). The sample titles of this study are shuffled in the database, so cell type and time point are left out; the donor was told from shared clones. Here the CDR3 is given as CATSDFAVRGVEYNEQFF. The DNA sequence is TGTGCCACCAGTGATTTTGCGGTGAGAGGGGTTGAGTACAATGAGCAGTTCTTC.